The 14 T cell receptor beta chains below all came from one sample that was sequenced in a study of shared clonotypes between healthy human individuals (dated by TCRdb to the early 2020s). The library was prepared using the immunoSEQ multiplex PCR assay. TCRdb's version of the immuneACCESS table is confined to in-frame rearrangements and falls short of the full clone set. An unresolved V gene accounts for under half of the shortfall where checked; the remainder is of unknown origin. The table for this sample lists fewer than 650,000 clones; roughly 79% of them were counted only once. Around 12% of the sample is in the top ten clones. The sequenced material came from PBMCs. The source of these receptors is a middle-aged woman in good health. Some clones in this sample may be carry-over from other donors' samples.

This clone has more than one count but fewer than ten. This chain links TRBV2 with TRBJ2-1; 11 bases are shared with TRBD2. With 4 bases clipped from V and 10 bases from J, the junction kept 9 bases outside the gene matches. Germline-derived CDR1 and CDR2 are SNHLY and FYNNEI. CDR3 length equals 15 residues. CDR3 bases: TGTGCCAGCAGTGGGGGACTAGCGGACGAAGGGGAGCAGTTCTTC. Residues: CASSGGLADEGEQFF. The full variable domain, its missing parts supplied by reference TRBV2 and TRBJ2-1, is EPEVTQTPSHQVTQMGQEVILRCVPISNHLYFYWYRQILGQKVEFLVSFYNNEISEKSEIFDDQFSVERPDGSNFTLKIRSTKLEDSAMYFCASSGGLADEGEQFFGPGTRLTVL.

This clone was recorded only once. The genes are TRBV7-8 and TRBJ1-3; the D is unclear. The CDR3 is made up of 14 amino acids. Trimming took off 4 bases at V and 0 bases at J, with 7 bases between the two ends. Germline V gene lookup returns CDR1 SGHVS and CDR2 FQNEAQ. The CDR3 protein is CASSSQNSGNTIYF. In DNA form, the CDR3 reads TGTGCCAGCAGCTCACAGAACTCTGGAAACACCATATATTTT.

This clone is medium-sized within its sample. Distinct nucleotide sequences in the sample also encode this CDR3. The chain carries TRBV2 and TRBJ1-1; D is unresolved. Trimming left V 0 bases short and J 5 bases short, with 10 bases between. The CDR3 loop spans 14 amino acids. CDR1 is SNHLY and CDR2 is FYNNEI in the germline V gene. The CDR3 region has the DNA TGTGCCAGCAGTGAAGCTGTAAAACTGACTGAAGCTTTCTTT. Encoded protein: CASSEAVKLTEAFF. Supplemented by reference TRBV2 and TRBJ1-1, the full variable domain reads EPEVTQTPSHQVTQMGQEVILRCVPISNHLYFYWYRQILGQKVEFLVSFYNNEISEKSEIFDDQFSVERPDGSNFTLKIRSTKLEDSAMYFCASSEAVKLTEAFFGQGTRLTVV.

The chain uses TRBV18 and TRBJ2-5; no firm D call. V was trimmed by 2 bases and J by 5 bases, leaving 9 bases between them. The CDR3 loop spans 13 amino acids. Germline CDR1 and CDR2: KGHSH and LQKENI. CDR3 coding DNA: TGTGCCAGCTCACCAGACCTCCTGGAGACCCAGTACTTC. Encoded protein: CASSPDLLETQYF.

The chain is built from TRBV7-3 and TRBJ2-1, with TRBD2 identical over 7 bases. Germline V gives CDR1 SGHTA, CDR2 FQGTGA. CDR3 length equals 14 residues. The trim removed 5 bases at V and 10 bases at J, leaving 11 bases unmatched. CDR3 loop: CASSPSGAVGEQFF. The DNA of the CDR3 is TGTGCCAGCAGCCCAAGCGGGGCAGTAGGGGAGCAGTTCTTC.

This clone was recorded once. A far larger clone is a single base away, which makes a read error likely. This CDR3 is missing its conserved last phenylalanine or tryptophan, likely due to a read error. The chain has TRBV5-6 and TRBJ1-1, with D uncertain. CDR1 and CDR2 (germline): SGHDT, YYEEEE. The CDR3 is 16 amino acids. Trimming took off 1 base at V and 1 base at J, with 14 bases between the two ends. DNA for the CDR3: TGTGCCAGCAGCTTGTCGACAAGCCGGTGGAACACTGAAGCTTTCTCT. Its protein product is CASSLSTSRWNTEAFS.

This clone was seen ten or more times. The chain links TRBV13 to TRBJ2-2; D unclear. This CDR3 comprises 14 residues. Germline V gene data show CDR1 as PRHDT and CDR2 as FYEKMQ (reference sequence). V was trimmed by 8 bases and J by 1 base, leaving 11 bases between them. CDR3 loop: CASWIYGNTGELFF. CDR3 in DNA: TGTGCCAGCTGGATTTATGGGAACACCGGGGAGCTGTTTTTT.

The count of this clone is one. The V gene is TRBV7-2, the J gene TRBJ2-1, with D tentatively TRBD1 or TRBD2 (7 bases each). Germline V gene lookup returns CDR1 SGHTA and CDR2 FQGNSA. This CDR3 comprises 18 residues. The V end was cut by 4 bases, the J end by 9 bases, with 28 bases between. The CDR3 spells CTSSWDPGGRGSLGEQFF. In DNA form, the CDR3 reads TGTACCAGCAGCTGGGACCCGGGAGGCAGGGGGTCCCTAGGTGAGCAGTTCTTC.

The chain uses TRBV7-8 and TRBJ1-1, with unresolved D. The CDR3 length is 15 residues. The V end lost 5 bases, the J end lost 0 bases, and 13 bases lay between the germline ends. Germline-derived CDR1 and CDR2 are SGHVS and FQNEAQ. CDR3 coding DNA: TGTGCCAGCAGCCGTACCGGGATGATGAACACTGAAGCTTTCTTT. Translated: CASSRTGMMNTEAFF.

The chain links TRBV6-6 to TRBJ1-3; the D is unclear. V was shortened by 8 bases and J by 0 bases, with 14 bases between the two germline ends. Looked up from germline, CDR1 is MNHNY and CDR2 is SVGAGI (reference sequence). CDR3 length: 15 residues. Here the CDR3 DNA reads TGTGCCAGCCTGGGATTAGAGGGCTCTGGAAACACCATATATTTT. Translated, it gives CASLGLEGSGNTIYF.

J is TRBJ2-5 and V is TRBV29-1, with D unclear. The ends were cut back, 4 bases at V and 6 bases at J, with 12 bases in the middle. This CDR3 is built from 12 residues. Germline V lookup: CDR1 SQVTM, CDR2 ANQGSEA. The CDR3, as DNA: TGCAGCGTTGTCGAGGCGGTCAAGACCCAGTACTTC. Translating it yields CSVVEAVKTQYF.

The chain couples TRBV5-1 to TRBJ2-1; D ambiguous. Trimming removed 1 base from V and 3 bases from J, with 11 bases in between. CDR1 is SGHRS, CDR2 YFSETQ, per germline. This CDR3 is 15 amino acids long. In nucleotides, the CDR3 is TGCGCCAGCAGCTTGATACAGCTGGACTACAATGAGCAGTTCTTC. It encodes CASSLIQLDYNEQFF.

The chain carries TRBV29-1 and TRBJ2-5, with D maybe TRBD2 (6 bases). V dropped 6 bases and J dropped 5 bases, with 16 bases sitting between them. Germline loops: CDR1 SQVTM, CDR2 ANQGSEA. This CDR3 contains 13 residues. In DNA form, the CDR3 reads TGCAGCGTGTACGGACTACCCTCCGAGACCCAGTACTTC. Its protein product is CSVYGLPSETQYF.

This clone was counted at least ten times. The same CDR3 is also encoded by other DNA sequences in this sample. The chain uses TRBV5-6 and TRBJ1-2; D unresolved. This CDR3 spans 15 amino acids. V was cut by 0 bases and J by 0 bases, with 9 bases left in between. The V gene's germline CDR1 is SGHDT and CDR2 YYEEEE. CDR3 protein: CASSLVVGANYGYTF. CDR3 DNA sequence: TGTGCCAGCAGCTTGGTCGTGGGAGCTAACTATGGCTACACCTTC.